The 5 T cell receptor beta chains listed next were all sequenced from one sample in a study of T cells in Graves' hyperthyroidism and ophthalmopathy (dated by TCRdb to about 2019). The protocol used for the library was multiplex PCR. Sequenced using an Illumina HiSeq 2000. The TCR beta CDR3 regions were amplified from RNA transcripts. The first round of RT-PCR for the TCR CDR3 was performed with the HTBI primer set and the Qiagen OneStep RT-PCR kit. TCRdb handled the public reads itself, with Q25 trimming in fastp and clone calling in MiXCR, and kept productive beta chains. Every entry covers one CDR3 protein and lists the most common genes and DNA from its rows. In all, the sample holds around 600,000 distinct CDR3 sequences, and about 45% of those were seen once. The top ten constitute under 8.5% of the sample. Material for sequencing was peripheral blood or thyroid tissue (not recorded which). The receptors were sampled from an adult man with Graves' disease, either hyperthyroidism or ophthalmopathy (not recorded which).

This clonotype was seen only a few times. The chain couples TRBV19 to TRBJ1-6; tentatively, D is TRBD1 (6 bases). The germline V gene has CDR1 LNHDA and CDR2 SQIVND (reference sequence). The CDR3 spans 14 residues. Trimming left V 7 bases short and J 6 bases short, with 13 bases between. CDR3 coding DNA: TGTGCCAGTATGGGGGCAGGTACTAATTCACCCCTCCACTTT. Encoded protein: CASMGAGTNSPLHF.

This chain joins TRBV2 and TRBJ2-3, with 11 positions matching TRBD2. Germline V gene lookup returns CDR1 SNHLY and CDR2 FYNNEI. J was trimmed by 2 bases and V by 10 bases; bases with no gene match: 8. The CDR3 totals 15 residues. The CDR3 loop reads CAIQGTSGSTDTQYF. For the CDR3, the DNA is TGTGCCATCCAGGGGACTAGCGGTTCCACAGATACGCAGTATTTT.

The rearrangement links TRBV7-3 to TRBJ1-1, with D possibly matching TRBD1 (5 bases). V was pared by 0 bases and J by 5 bases, with 22 bases between. CDR3 size: 18 residues. Per the germline V gene, CDR1 is SGHTA and CDR2 is FQGTGA. CDR3 nucleotide sequence: TGTGCCAGCAGCTTAACCATCGGTGGGGGAAGGAAGAGGACTGAAGCTTTCTTT. Residues: CASSLTIGGGRKRTEAFF. The entire variable domain, with the rest obtained from reference TRBV7-3 and TRBJ1-1, is as follows: GAGVSQTPSNKVTEKGKYVELRCDPISGHTALYWYRQSLGQGPEFLIYFQGTGAADDSGLPNDRFFAVRPEGSVSTLKIQRTERGDSAVYLCASSLTIGGGRKRTEAFFGQGTRLTVV.

The chain recombines TRBV7-2 with TRBJ1-4; D is possibly TRBD1 (5 bases). Germline V CDR1 and CDR2: SGHTA, FQGNSA. The CDR3 loop spans 15 amino acids. The V end was cut by 4 bases, the J end by 4 bases, with 13 bases between. CDR3 nucleotide sequence: TGTGCCAGCAGCTCCGGGGGACGGATTAATGAAAAACTGTTTTTT. The encoded protein is CASSSGGRINEKLFF.

This clonotype was detected ten times or more. Here the CDR3 DNA reads TGCAGCGTTGAGGGGCAGCAGATGAACACTGAAGCTTTCTTT. This translates into CSVEGQQMNTEAFF. The chain is built from TRBV29-1 and TRBJ1-1; the D gene is possibly TRBD1 (5 bases). V shed 3 bases and J shed 0 bases, with 11 bases lying between them. Germline V gives CDR1 SQVTM, CDR2 ANQGSEA. This CDR3 contains 14 residues.